The source of this T cell receptor (beta chain) is a study of blood T cell repertoires in COVID-19. Study-level information: Material from acute and convalescent COVID-19 was sourced from the United States, Italy and Spain. T cells, B-cell-depleted T cells, or PBMCs provided the cDNA or gDNA that served as material.

Authors' analysis steps: Researchers report that nucleated cell counts were estimated from reference gene primer amplification. The table came from immunoSEQ multiplex PCR; TCRdb's copy has only in-frame clones and leaves some out. Clonal size and the V and J genes are those of that table, whereas D and trimming came from the DNA. The sample includes over 250,000 clones, about 89% seen only once; the top ten take approximately 2.2%. V was clipped by 5 bases and J by 5 bases; unmatched bases: 1. Germline CDR1 is LGHDT and CDR2 is YNNKEL (reference sequence). This CDR3 has 12 amino acids. This TCR was sampled from a man in his fifties with acute or convalescent COVID-19. Sequencing input: peripheral blood. The rearrangement joins TRBV3-1 (or the pseudogene TRBV3-2) to TRBJ1-1, with 8 bases matching TRBD1. The CDR3 here is CASSNRGTEAFF. The CDR3 coding sequence is TGTGCCAGCAGCAACAGGGGGACTGAAGCTTTCTTT.